This T cell receptor beta chain was recovered during a study of T cell repertoires in cytomegalovirus infection. The overall study: Through public TCR beta signatures, both CMV infection and matching HLA type were indicated.

Turning to this clonotype: The antigen is not known.

The V end was cut by 3 bases, the J end by 4 bases, with 16 bases between. Per the germline V gene, CDR1 is SGHVS and CDR2 is FNYEAQ. The CDR3 is made up of 16 amino acids. MiXCR, run by TCRdb on the reads, gives a single entry per CDR3 protein. The sample lists 380,000 or so distinct CDR3 sequences, just under 35% seen once, with about 14% in the top ten. The chain recombines TRBV7-6 with TRBJ2-1; no definite D call. This TCR derives from a human donor in good health (CMV status not recorded). Some clones in this sample may be carry-over from other donors' samples. The specimen was cultured PBMCs, collected from culture after CMV antigen stimulation. CDR3 in amino acids: CASSFADLLPYNEQFF. CDR3 DNA sequence: TGTGCCAGCAGCTTTGCGGACCTATTACCTTACAATGAGCAGTTCTTC.